This T cell receptor (beta chain) was identified in a study of immune evolution from preneoplasia to lung adenocarcinoma. Study-level background: HLA loss of heterozygosity: roughly 6.4% AIS, 15% MIA, about 30% ADC, none AAH. Points from the study as a whole: Later-stage lesions seemingly showed higher T cell density and diversity than normal lung. Top clone share appeared to fall from AAH through AIS, MIA, adenocarcinoma.

Generated by immunoSEQ multiplex PCR, the TCRdb table keeps only in-frame clones and is missing some. The sample has about 12,000 clones; about 84% are singletons. This clone has only one observation. As yet, its antigen is unknown. The V gene lost 1 base and the J gene lost 5 bases, with 6 bases spanning the gap. The CDR3 contains 13 residues. From germline, CDR1 is SGHTA and CDR2 FQGNSA. Nucleic acids came from premalignant or tumor cells enriched by macro-dissection. This chain connects TRBV7-2 to TRBJ1-5; D call uncertain. This clonotype was obtained from a person over 45 with lung adenocarcinoma. Sequenced sample: FFPE tissue from an adenomatous hyperplasia lung lesion. Subset meaning: atypical adenomatous hyperplasia (AAH), lung preneoplasia. As DNA, the CDR3 is TGTGCCAGCAGCTTAGTTAGGGATCAGCCCCAGCATTTT. Its protein is CASSLVRDQPQHF.